The rows below give T cell receptor beta chains drawn from one sample of a study of T cell responses to AZD1222 COVID-19 vaccine. Sequencing used immunoSEQ multiplex PCR; TCRdb keeps in-frame clones, though not all of them. This table holds some 160,000 clones, around 94% found once. Sequenced here: peripheral blood, sampled on day 0 of AZD1222 vaccination. The source of these receptors is an adult in good health. The CDR3 runs from the conserved cysteine through the conserved F or W. Fields, in order: V gene, D gene, J gene, clone size, CDR3 protein, CDR3 DNA. A D gene is named only where the DNA matches it firmly. A row's size may be missing; if present it is once, few, many or a size class.

>TRBV5-8|TRBD1|TRBJ1-1|once
CASSLYRGGGTEAFF
TGTGCCAGCAGCCTGTACAGGGGTGGGGGCACTGAAGCTTTCTTT
>TRBV5-1|NA|TRBJ1-2|NA
CASSSLRGEWDNYGYTF
TGCGCCAGCAGCTCATTGAGAGGGGAATGGGACAACTATGGCTACACCTTC
>TRBV9|NA|TRBJ2-5|NA
CASSVGNPETQYF
TGTGCCAGCAGCGTAGGGAATCCGGAGACCCAGTACTTC
>TRBV30|NA|TRBJ1-6|NA
CAWSLGSSPLHF
TGTGCCTGGAGTCTGGGAAGTTCACCCCTCCACTTT
>TRBV7-9|TRBD1|TRBJ2-6|NA
CASSASVGTVPGANVLTF
TGTGCCAGCAGCGCCTCTGTTGGGACAGTCCCTGGGGCCAACGTCCTGACTTTC
>TRBV9|NA|TRBJ1-2|once
CASSQSGNYGYTF
TGTGCCAGCAGCCAATCGGGCAACTATGGCTACACCTTC
>TRBV3-1/TRBV3-2|NA|TRBJ1-2|NA
CASSQSYRRGDGGYTF
TGTGCCAGCAGCCAATCATACCGTAGAGGGGACGGAGGCTACACCTTC
>TRBV5-1|TRBD1|TRBJ2-7|NA
CASSLRSGQGDEQYF
TGCGCCAGCAGCTTGAGATCGGGACAGGGAGACGAGCAGTACTTC
>TRBV6-1|TRBD1|TRBJ1-2|NA
CASSERQGLDGYTF
TGTGCCAGCAGTGAACGACAGGGTTTGGACGGCTACACCTTC
>TRBV7-8|NA|TRBJ1-2|NA
CASSRVAGTGLYNYGYTF
TGTGCCAGCAGCAGAGTCGCCGGGACCGGACTTTATAACTATGGCTACACCTTC
>TRBV7-2|NA|TRBJ1-2|NA
CASSLDGPYGYTF
TGTGCCAGCAGCTTAGACGGACCTTATGGCTACACCTTC
>TRBV6-2/TRBV6-3|NA|TRBJ1-6|NA
CASSDPGVGVRNSPLHF
TGTGCCAGCAGCGACCCAGGGGTTGGGGTACGAAATTCACCCCTCCACTTT
>TRBV5-1|TRBD2|TRBJ2-3|NA
CASSSGAGGSTDTQYF
TGCGCCAGCAGCTCGGGTGCGGGGGGGTCAACAGATACGCAGTATTTT
>TRBV6-1|NA|TRBJ1-1|NA
CASSEWGHGTEAFF
TGTGCCAGCAGTGAATGGGGTCACGGCACTGAAGCTTTCTTT
>TRBV12-3/TRBV12-4|NA|TRBJ1-3|NA
CASSFDGTDTIYF
TGTGCCAGCAGTTTTGATGGAACTGACACCATATATTTT
>TRBV6-5|NA|TRBJ2-6|NA
CASSYSIGSGANVLTF
TGTGCCAGCAGTTACTCGATTGGCTCTGGGGCCAACGTCCTGACTTTC
>TRBV6-2/TRBV6-3|TRBD2|TRBJ2-5|NA
CASSRELAEGGETQYF
TGTGCCAGCAGTCGGGAACTAGCGGAGGGCGGAGAGACCCAGTACTTC
>TRBV5-4|TRBD2|TRBJ2-7|NA
CASSRRLAGVSYEQYF
TGTGCCAGCAGTCGGAGACTAGCGGGGGTATCCTACGAGCAGTACTTC
>TRBV4-3|NA|TRBJ2-3|once
CASSQDRPRWTDTQYF
TGCGCCAGCAGCCAAGATCGGCCCAGGTGGACAGATACGCAGTATTTT
>TRBV6-6|TRBD1|TRBJ1-3|NA
CASSYSTGRTGNTIYF
TGTGCCAGCAGTTATTCGACAGGGAGAACTGGAAACACCATATATTTT
>TRBV7-8|NA|TRBJ1-2|NA
CASSLVVGNYGYTF
TGTGCCAGCAGCTTAGTAGTGGGAAACTATGGCTACACCTTC
>TRBV27|NA|TRBJ1-2|NA
CASSSSGTGNLGYTF
TGTGCCAGCAGTTCTTCCGGGACGGGGAATCTCGGCTACACCTTC
>TRBV4-1|NA|TRBJ1-6|NA
CASNPGTTYNSPLHF
TGCGCCAGCAATCCAGGAACCACCTATAATTCACCCCTCCACTTT
>TRBV9|NA|TRBJ1-3|once
CASSVGPGGVTSGNTIYF
TGTGCCAGCAGCGTAGGGCCCGGGGGTGTCACGTCTGGAAACACCATATATTTT
>TRBV7-3|NA|TRBJ2-3|NA
CASSLNGGSTDTQYF
TGTGCCAGCAGCTTAAATGGGGGGAGCACAGATACGCAGTATTTT
>TRBV12-3/TRBV12-4|NA|TRBJ1-1|NA
CASSLQGNTEAFF
TGTGCCAGCAGTTTACAGGGAAACACTGAAGCTTTCTTT
>TRBV28|NA|TRBJ1-2|NA
CASSLGGRGYTF
TGTGCCAGCAGTTTAGGCGGTCGTGGCTACACCTTC
>TRBV10-3|NA|TRBJ2-3|NA
CAISGGDSGVTDTQYF
TGTGCCATCAGTGGGGGAGATAGCGGAGTCACAGATACGCAGTATTTT
>TRBV9|TRBD2|TRBJ2-1|NA
CASSLSGVRDNEQFF
TGTGCCAGTAGTCTTAGCGGGGTTAGGGACAATGAGCAGTTCTTC
>TRBV6-1|NA|TRBJ1-5|NA
CASSEFRGVRGQPQHF
TGTGCCAGCAGTGAATTTAGGGGAGTGAGGGGTCAGCCCCAGCATTTT
>TRBV7-2|NA|TRBJ2-2|NA
CASSLGGARTGELFF
TGTGCCAGCAGCTTAGGAGGGGCGAGGACCGGGGAGCTGTTTTTT
>TRBV29-1|NA|TRBJ2-1|NA
CSVPSGNSYNEQFF
TGCAGCGTCCCCTCGGGCAACTCCTACAATGAGCAGTTCTTC
>TRBV6-2/TRBV6-3|TRBD1|TRBJ2-1|NA
CASSYHMDRGSDEQFF
TGTGCCAGCAGTTACCATATGGACAGGGGGTCTGATGAGCAGTTCTTC
>TRBV5-1|NA|TRBJ2-3|NA
CASSLVRGNVADTQYF
TGCGCCAGCAGCTTGGTTCGGGGGAATGTGGCAGATACGCAGTATTTT
>TRBV7-2|NA|TRBJ2-7|NA
CASSLRVSPGHRSYEQYF
TGTGCCAGCAGCTTACGGGTTTCCCCGGGACACCGCTCCTACGAGCAGTACTTC
>TRBV4-2|NA|TRBJ1-4|NA
CASSQVGGEPNEKLFF
TGTGCCAGCAGCCAAGTTGGCGGAGAACCTAATGAAAAACTGTTTTTT
>TRBV28|NA|TRBJ2-1|once
CASQSGGHLYNEQFF
TGTGCCAGCCAGTCAGGCGGGCACCTATACAATGAGCAGTTCTTC
>TRBV10-3|NA|TRBJ1-5|NA
CAISESRGDQPQHF
TGTGCCATCAGTGAGTCGCGGGGGGATCAGCCCCAGCATTTT
>TRBV18|TRBD1|TRBJ2-1|NA
CASSLNGQVNNEQFF
TGTGCCAGCTCCCTAAATGGACAGGTGAACAATGAGCAGTTCTTC
>TRBV18|NA|TRBJ1-2|NA
CASSPEGSYGYTF
TGTGCCAGCTCTCCGGAGGGCTCCTATGGCTACACCTTC
>TRBV5-1|TRBD2|TRBJ2-3|NA
CASSLRPTSGHSTDTQYF
TGCGCCAGCAGCTTGCGCCCTACTAGCGGGCATAGCACAGATACGCAGTATTTT
>TRBV18|TRBD1|TRBJ1-3|NA
CASSPTGTGGNTIYF
TGTGCCAGCTCACCCACGGGGACAGGCGGAAACACCATATATTTT
>TRBV2|TRBD1|TRBJ1-6|NA
CASRGQGNSPLHF
TGTGCCAGCAGGGGACAGGGTAACTCACCCCTCCACTTT
>TRBV11-3|TRBD2|TRBJ2-7|NA
CASSSPYSSGGTPSYEQYF
TGTGCCAGCAGCTCCCCCTATAGTAGCGGGGGGACCCCTTCCTACGAGCAGTACTTC
>TRBV10-3|NA|TRBJ1-5|many
CAIGTGDSNQPQHF
TGTGCCATCGGGACCGGAGATAGCAATCAGCCCCAGCATTTT
>TRBV29-1|NA|TRBJ2-3|NA
CSATGFSTDTQYF
TGCAGCGCCACGGGATTCAGCACAGATACGCAGTATTTT